This TCR beta chain was observed in a study of cytotoxic CD8 clonotypes in ibrutinib-treated CLL. The table came from immunoSEQ multiplex PCR; TCRdb's copy has only in-frame clones and leaves some out. Here the sample spans about 70,000 clones, over 75% being singletons. The sample here was PBMCs, taken after 12 months of ibrutinib treatment. The receptor comes from a human donor with chronic lymphocytic leukemia.

CDR3 residues: CASSPLGGRNYGYTF. The DNA of the CDR3 is TGTGCCAGCTCACCCCTCGGGGGGCGCAACTATGGCTACACCTTC. V gene TRBV18 combines with J gene TRBJ1-2; D possibly corresponds to TRBD1 (6 bases). The V end was cut by 3 bases, the J end by 2 bases, with 13 bases between. This CDR3 region has 15 residues. Germline CDR1 reads KGHSH; CDR2 reads LQKENI.